This T cell receptor beta chain was profiled in a study of early T cells in non-severe SARS-CoV-2 infection. Study summary: From unsorted whole blood, bulk RNA was sequenced, and the chains remained unpaired. Findings and caveats of the study: VDJdb-based annotation leaned toward anti-spike CD8 responses and missed private and CD4 specificities.

The CDR3 is 15 amino acids. V shed 5 bases, J shed 6 bases, and the junction held 5 bases outside the gene matches. The germline CDR1 and CDR2 sequences are SGHAT and FQNNGV. Individual cDNA molecules were tagged with unique molecular identifiers, the study reported. TCRdb used MiXCR to reprocess the 5' RACE reads, holding one entry per CDR3 protein. The data contain more than 85,000 distinct CDR3 sequences, about 15% of them seen just once; the ten biggest clones take up 5.1%. This clonotype was counted ten times or more. Its antigen remains unidentified. V usage is TRBV11-2 and J usage is TRBJ2-1, with 12 bases lining up with TRBD2. Sequencing was performed on whole blood, taken at baseline. The origin of this receptor is an adult who was a healthcare worker with PCR-confirmed SARS-CoV-2 infection or an uninfected control (not recorded which). The CDR3 region has the DNA TGTGCCAGCAGCCCCCGGACTAGCGGGACCAATGAGCAGTTCTTC. It specifies CASSPRTSGTNEQFF. Variable domain in full (rest from reference TRBV11-2 and TRBJ2-1): EAGVAQSPRYKIIEKRQSVAFWCNPISGHATLYWYQQILGQGPKLLIQFQNNGVVDDSQLPKDRFSAERLKGVDSTLKIQPAKLEDSAVYLCASSPRTSGTNEQFFGPGTRLTVL.